This TCR beta chain was identified in a study of T cells in Graves' hyperthyroidism and ophthalmopathy. Uncontrolled infection, other autoimmune disease, pregnancy or lactation barred patients from enrollment. CDR1 is MNHNS and CDR2 is SASEGT in the germline V gene. The CDR3 runs 21 residues. Unmatched junction bases numbered 20, after V lost 2 bases and J lost 2 bases. Amplification of TCR beta CDR3 regions was performed using RNA transcripts as template. The HTBI primer set was used in a first-round RT-PCR of the TCR CDR3. TCRdb passed the multiplex PCR reads through MiXCR, listing each CDR3 protein once. Altogether about 520,000 distinct CDR3 sequences are present, roughly 24% being singletons, with the ten largest covering roughly 10%.

This chain uses TRBV6-1 with TRBJ2-5; the match to TRBD1 covers 10 bases. This receptor was taken from a woman in her thirties with Graves' ophthalmopathy. Sequencing was carried out using blood. This CDR3 is CASSERTLGGGTGESQETQYF. CDR3 coding DNA: TGTGCCAGCAGTGAAAGGACCCTAGGGGGGGGGACAGGGGAATCACAAGAGACCCAGTACTTC.